These T cell receptor beta chains were read from a single sample in a study of blood T cell repertoires in COVID-19. Profiling relied on immunoSEQ multiplex PCR, and the TCRdb table lists in-frame clones only, not all of them. The sample records about 430,000 clones, about 88% being singletons. The specimen sequenced was PBMCs or T cells enriched from blood (not recorded which). Receptors originate from a woman under 30 who had been exposed to COVID-19. CDR3s include the opening cysteine and the closing phenylalanine or tryptophan. Each record gives: V gene, J gene, CDR3 protein.

TRBV2	TRBJ1-2	CASSQTVNYGYTF
TRBV5-4	TRBJ1-2	CASSFGGGLLYGYTF
TRBV10-3	TRBJ2-7	CAISTRLGLMAVSYEQYF
TRBV28	TRBJ1-1	CASSLRQGRVDTEAFF
TRBV7-6	TRBJ2-5	CASSFPQGAKETQYF
TRBV7-9	TRBJ1-1	CASSLAFLLEAPKNTEAFF
TRBV28	TRBJ2-4	CASSLPGTAKNIQYF
TRBV4-1	TRBJ2-7	CASSQGLAGAYEQYF
TRBV11-2	TRBJ2-7	CASTPAIGESYEQYF
TRBV14	TRBJ2-2	CASSQAAGVELKNTGELFF
TRBV6-1	TRBJ2-7	CASREDQASSYEQYF
TRBV19	TRBJ1-5	CASNRDSSNQPQHF
TRBV6-5	TRBJ2-7	CASSPGTGGRNEQYF
TRBV27	TRBJ2-3	CASSLSGGSWTDTQYF
TRBV10-3	TRBJ2-1	CAIRPGDRDEQFF
TRBV28	TRBJ2-2	CASNPGGATGAGELFF
TRBV11-2	TRBJ2-7	CASSQHLTSAREQYF